One and the same sample provided the 32 T cell receptor beta chains below, sequenced in a study of a mutant IDH1 vaccine in newly diagnosed glioma (dated by TCRdb to the early 2020s). Library preparation used the immunoSEQ multiplex PCR assay. TCRdb limited this immuneACCESS table to in-frame rearrangements with V and J called. A share of clones is missing; checked studies link under half to unresolved V genes, and the rest is unexplained. The sample profile shows about 83,000 clones; more than 85% of them were found once. Roughly 0.5% of the sample is held by the ten biggest clonotypes. Their cognate antigens are unknown. Taken with the paper, the label for time point translates to: week 5, during vaccination. Each vaccine dose, consisting of 300 ug of a 20-mer mutant IDH1 peptide in Montanide, was administered subcutaneously with topical imiquimod. The specimen was PBMCs, collected from a glioma patient whose treatment included an IDH1 peptide vaccine. These receptors all come from a woman between 50 and 59 years old with glioma.

This clone occurred once. CDR3 protein: CASSLLGQPQHF. The CDR3 DNA follows: TGTGCCAGCAGCTTATTGGGTCAGCCCCAGCATTTT. The V gene is TRBV5-4, the J gene TRBJ1-5; D not certain. Germline V gene lookup returns CDR1 SGHNT and CDR2 YYREEE (reference sequence). Trimming removed 2 bases from V and 6 bases from J, with 6 bases in between. This CDR3 contains 12 residues.

The rearrangement links TRBV7-8 to TRBJ2-7; no clear D. In germline, CDR1 is SGHVS, CDR2 FQNEAQ. Trimming took 1 base from V and 3 from J, leaving 13 bases between them. The CDR3 length is 15 residues. CDR3 in DNA: TGTGCCAGCAGCTTAGTTAGGATGGGGAACTACGAGCAGTACTTC. This sequence encodes CASSLVRMGNYEQYF.

This chain uses TRBV18 with TRBJ2-1; the match to TRBD2 covers 7 bases. Germline trimming cut 3 bases from V and 0 bases from J; bases unmatched to any gene: 5. Germline values: CDR1 KGHSH, CDR2 LQKENI. CDR3 length: 16 residues. The DNA for the CDR3 is TGTGCCAGCTCACCGGTAGGCGGGAGCTCCTACAATGAGCAGTTCTTC. Protein: CASSPVGGSSYNEQFF.

J is TRBJ1-2 and V is TRBV28; D gene unclear. The CDR3 is 12 residues long. Germline loops: CDR1 MDHEN, CDR2 SYDVKM. V lost 3 bases and J lost 5, with 7 bases in between. The CDR3 sequence: CASSFRAYGYTF. CDR3 DNA: TGTGCCAGCAGTTTTCGAGCGTATGGCTACACCTTC.

This chain uses TRBV29-1 with TRBJ2-7; weak D call: TRBD2 (6 bases). Trimming pared 5 bases from V and 4 bases from J, leaving 9 bases between. CDR3 size: 11 residues. The germline V gene encodes CDR1 SQVTM and CDR2 ANQGSEA. CDR3 sequence reads: CSVNRGYEQYF. For the CDR3, the DNA is TGCAGCGTTAACCGGGGGTACGAGCAGTACTTC.

The V call is TRBV7-3, the J call TRBJ1-1, with D uncertain. Germline CDR1 reads SGHTA; CDR2 reads FQGTGA. This CDR3 contains 14 residues. V shed 5 bases and J shed 4 bases, with 14 bases lying between them. In DNA form, the CDR3 reads TGTGCCAGCAGCCCTTTCGGGGTAGGCACTGAAGCTTTCTTT. It specifies CASSPFGVGTEAFF.

The J gene is TRBJ2-3, the V gene TRBV2; 14 bases line up with TRBD2. CDR1 and CDR2 from the germline V gene are SNHLY and FYNNEI. This CDR3 comprises 16 residues. V lost 4 bases to trimming and J lost 2 bases; unmatched junction nucleotides: 2. CDR3 amino acids: CASSGLAGGVTDTQYF. The CDR3 DNA sequence: TGTGCCAGCAGTGGACTAGCGGGAGGGGTCACAGATACGCAGTATTTT. The full variable domain, completed using reference TRBV2 and TRBJ2-3, is EPEVTQTPSHQVTQMGQEVILRCVPISNHLYFYWYRQILGQKVEFLVSFYNNEISEKSEIFDDQFSVERPDGSNFTLKIRSTKLEDSAMYFCASSGLAGGVTDTQYFGPGTRLTVL.

The gene calls are TRBV2 and TRBJ2-1; 13 bases fit TRBD2. The CDR3 runs to 15 residues. Per the germline V gene, CDR1 is SNHLY and CDR2 is FYNNEI. The junction had 7 bases not matched to a gene; V was cut back by 8 bases and J by 6 bases. The CDR3 region has the DNA TGTGCCAGCCCTCGACTAGCGGGAGGTGGCAATGAGCAGTTCTTC. As protein: CASPRLAGGGNEQFF.

The sample holds one count of this clone. The CDR3 sequence: CASKGSSYNSPLHF. The CDR3 DNA reads as TGTGCCAGCAAAGGGAGCTCCTATAATTCACCCCTCCACTTT. The rearrangement links TRBV9 to TRBJ1-6; D is unresolved. There are 14 residues in the CDR3. Looked up from germline, CDR1 is SGDLS and CDR2 is YYNGEE. V was cut by 6 bases and J by 0 bases, with 7 bases left in between.

This chain uses TRBV19 with TRBJ2-7, with a weak D call TRBD1 (5 bases). Germline V CDR1 and CDR2: LNHDA, SQIVND (reference sequence). The CDR3 runs to 12 residues. V was trimmed by 4 bases and J by 8 bases, leaving 12 bases between them. DNA of the CDR3: TGTGCCAGTAGTACCTACAGGAGCAAGCAGTACTTC. Protein sequence: CASSTYRSKQYF.

The V gene is TRBV9, the J gene TRBJ2-3; tentatively, D is TRBD2 (6 bases). Germline V lookup: CDR1 SGDLS, CDR2 YYNGEE. The V end lost 7 bases, the J end lost 3 bases, and 9 bases lay between the germline ends. This CDR3 is built from 12 residues. In nucleotides, the CDR3 is TGTGCCAGCGGGGCGGGAACAGATACGCAGTATTTT. It translates to CASGAGTDTQYF.

This sequence joins TRBV6-1 and TRBJ1-4; D gene uncertain. V was pared by 7 bases and J by 4 bases, with 10 bases between. The germline gives CDR1 MNHNS, CDR2 SASEGT. The length of the CDR3 is 13 residues. CDR3 residues: CASTMGLNEKLFF. CDR3 bases: TGTGCCAGCACTATGGGTCTTAATGAAAAACTGTTTTTT.

The chain's CDR3 is CSVATGTMVDGYTF. The CDR3 nucleotides are TGCAGCGTCGCAACCGGGACCATGGTGGATGGCTACACCTTC. J is TRBJ1-2 and V is TRBV29-1; weak D call: TRBD1 (5 bases). The length of the CDR3 is 14 residues. CDR1 is SQVTM and CDR2 is ANQGSEA in the germline V gene. V was cut by 6 bases and J by 6 bases, with 20 bases left in between.

The chain employs TRBV15 and TRBJ2-1, with 9 bases lining up with TRBD2. The CDR3 loop spans 16 amino acids. The trim removed 3 bases at V and 2 bases at J, leaving 5 bases unmatched. Germline CDR1 and CDR2: LNHNV and YYDKDF (reference sequence). The CDR3 DNA sequence: TGTGCCACCAGCAGCTTAGCGGGAGAGACCTACAATGAGCAGTTCTTC. Residues: CATSSLAGETYNEQFF.

This chain joins TRBV11-2 and TRBJ2-1, with 10 positions matching TRBD2. The germline V gene encodes CDR1 SGHAT and CDR2 FQNNGV. The length of the CDR3 is 16 residues. V gave up 6 bases and J gave up 0 bases; unmatched junction bases: 5. In DNA, the CDR3 is TGTGCCAGCAGGCGACTAGCGGGTAGCTCCTACAATGAGCAGTTCTTC. Translating it yields CASRRLAGSSYNEQFF.

This clone was picked up one time. The chain couples TRBV11-1 to TRBJ2-7; 10 bases are a match to TRBD1. J lost 1 base, V lost 5 bases, and 5 bases had no gene match. This CDR3 contains 15 residues. CDR1 SGHAT and CDR2 FQDESV come from the germline V gene (reference sequence). The CDR3 DNA follows: TGTGCCAGCAGCGGCGGGACAGGGGAATCCTACGAGCAGTACTTC. This codes for CASSGGTGESYEQYF.

The gene calls are TRBV27 and TRBJ2-7; 10 positions match TRBD2. The ends lost 6 bases at V and 5 bases at J; junction bases unmatched: 10. CDR1 is MNHEY and CDR2 is SMNVEV in the germline V gene (reference sequence). The CDR3 is 15 residues long. CDR3 sequence reads: CASRLGSGRSHEQYF. The CDR3, as DNA: TGTGCCAGCAGGCTCGGTAGCGGGAGGTCCCACGAGCAGTACTTC.

The chain recombines TRBV10-1 with TRBJ2-5; 9 bases are shared with TRBD2. V was clipped by 3 bases and J by 3 bases; unmatched bases: 8. CDR3 size: 16 residues. CDR1 WNHNN and CDR2 SYGVQD come from the germline V gene (reference sequence). CDR3 residues: CASSETVAGVKETQYF. Here the CDR3 DNA reads TGCGCCAGCAGTGAAACGGTAGCGGGAGTAAAAGAGACCCAGTACTTC.

V and J are TRBV28 and TRBJ2-2; 7 nucleotides match TRBD1. The trim removed 6 bases at V and 4 bases at J, leaving 8 bases unmatched. This CDR3 comprises 15 residues. The germline gives CDR1 MDHEN, CDR2 SYDVKM. CDR3 amino acids: CASRERGRPTGELFF. The CDR3 DNA sequence: TGTGCCAGCAGAGAAAGGGGGCGCCCCACCGGGGAGCTGTTTTTT.

The V gene is TRBV28, the J gene TRBJ2-1; a possible D gene is TRBD1 (6 bases). The CDR3 is 14 residues long. CDR1 is MDHEN, CDR2 SYDVKM, per germline. The V end was cut by 3 bases, the J end by 3 bases, with 9 bases between. CDR3 bases: TGTGCCAGCAGTTTCTCGGGACACTACAATGAGCAGTTCTTC. Translated: CASSFSGHYNEQFF.

CDR3 nucleotides: TGTGCCAGCAGCACCTTACTAGCGGGGGACTCCTACAATGAGCAGTTCTTC. It translates to CASSTLLAGDSYNEQFF. V is TRBV5-6 and J is TRBJ2-1, with TRBD2 matching over 11 bases. The V gene end was trimmed by 4 bases and the J gene end by 0 bases; junction bases not matched to a gene: 6. The CDR3 sequence is 17 residues long. The V gene's germline CDR1 is SGHDT and CDR2 YYEEEE.

The V gene is TRBV6-5, the J gene TRBJ1-1; the D gene is possibly TRBD1 (5 bases). Germline CDR1 MNHEY, CDR2 SVGAGI. The CDR3 is 16 amino acids. V dropped 0 bases and J dropped 5 bases, with 16 bases sitting between them. This chain's CDR3 is CASSYSILAGKTEAFF. As DNA, the CDR3 is TGTGCCAGCAGTTACTCGATACTTGCAGGGAAGACTGAAGCTTTCTTT.

The V gene is TRBV5-4, the J gene TRBJ2-7, with unresolved D. Trimming removed 0 bases at V and 2 bases at J, with 9 bases between. The CDR3 spans 14 residues. Germline V gene lookup returns CDR1 SGHNT and CDR2 YYREEE (reference sequence). CDR3 sequence reads: CASSLGLDTYEQYF. DNA of the CDR3: TGTGCCAGCAGCTTGGGGCTTGATACCTACGAGCAGTACTTC.

The chain combines TRBV11-3 with TRBJ1-6; TRBD1 matches 9 bases. The CDR3 consists of 13 residues. CDR1 is SGHNT and CDR2 is YENEEA in the germline V gene. J was trimmed by 7 bases and V by 6 bases; bases with no gene match: 1. Here the CDR3 DNA reads TGTGCCAGCAGTGGGACAGGGAATTCACCCCTCCACTTT. Protein sequence: CASSGTGNSPLHF.

The chain is built from TRBV5-1 and TRBJ1-2; D may be TRBD1 (5 bases). CDR3 length: 13 amino acids. V dropped 0 bases and J dropped 8 bases, with 11 bases sitting between them. The V gene's germline CDR1 is SGHRS and CDR2 YFSETQ. CDR3 DNA sequence: TGCGCCAGCAGCTTGGAGGGGAGAAGAGGCTACACCTTC. Translating gives CASSLEGRRGYTF.

This clone was seen once. This chain links TRBV7-2 with TRBJ2-5; D not resolved. CDR3 length: 15 amino acids. CDR1 and CDR2 from the germline V gene are SGHTA and FQGNSA. The V end was cut by 3 bases, the J end by 5 bases, with 16 bases between. CDR3 residues: CASSFPGVLKETQYF. The CDR3 DNA follows: TGTGCCAGCAGCTTCCCCGGCGTCCTTAAGGAGACCCAGTACTTC.

V usage is TRBV4-1 and J usage is TRBJ2-5; 10 bases are shared with TRBD1. This CDR3 spans 17 amino acids. The germline V gene encodes CDR1 MGHRA and CDR2 YSYEKL. Unmatched junction bases numbered 6, after V lost 2 bases and J lost 0 bases. The CDR3 here is CASSQKDRGGYQETQYF. The CDR3 nucleotides are TGCGCCAGCAGCCAAAAGGACAGGGGGGGTTACCAAGAGACCCAGTACTTC.

The chain employs TRBV1 and TRBJ1-5; the table gives TRBD1 as D, unverified against the DNA. TRBV1 is a documented pseudogene. This CDR3 region has 16 residues. Here the CDR3 reads CTSSQNRTVYNQPQHF. In DNA, the CDR3 is TGCACCAGCAGCCAAAATAGGACAGTCTACAATCAGCCCCAGCATTTT.

V and J are TRBV7-3 and TRBJ2-1; 8 bases agree with TRBD2. Trimming at V came to 5 bases and at J to 3 bases, leaving 6 bases not matched to a gene. Germline CDR1 SGHTA, CDR2 FQGTGA. The CDR3 totals 15 residues. For the CDR3, the DNA is TGTGCCAGCAGCCCGGGGCTAGCGGGCTACAATGAGCAGTTCTTC. This encodes CASSPGLAGYNEQFF.

The chain recombines TRBV27 with TRBJ1-6; a weak D match, TRBD1 (5 bases). In germline, CDR1 is MNHEY, CDR2 SMNVEV (reference sequence). The CDR3 is 15 amino acids. V was shortened by 2 bases and J by 4 bases, with 9 bases between the two germline ends. CDR3 amino acids: CASSLRGAYNSPLHF. CDR3 sequence (DNA): TGTGCCAGCAGTTTAAGAGGGGCGTATAATTCACCCCTCCACTTT.

The chain carries TRBV10-3 and TRBJ2-5, with a weak D call TRBD1 (5 bases). The CDR3 loop spans 13 amino acids. Per the germline V gene, CDR1 is ENHRY and CDR2 is SYGVKD. Trimming left V 4 bases short and J 3 bases short, with 9 bases between. The CDR3 DNA reads TGTGCCATCAGTGTTATCAGGGAAGAGACCCAGTACTTC. Translated: CAISVIREETQYF.

The table lists this clone with a count of one. V usage is TRBV7-9 and J usage is TRBJ2-7; D not certain. Between the trimmed V and J ends, which lost 3 bases and 6 bases, there was a span of 6 bases. Germline V gene sequence: CDR1 SEHNR, CDR2 FQNEAQ (reference sequence). The CDR3 sequence is 11 residues long. This chain's CDR3 is CASSFGREQYF. The CDR3 nucleotides are TGTGCCAGCAGCTTCGGACGCGAGCAGTACTTC.